The 29 T cell receptor beta chains listed next were all sequenced from one sample in a study of cytomegalovirus exposure and HLA in healthy donors. The PCR contained 60 Vbeta and 13 Jbeta primers. Profiled with immunoSEQ multiplex PCR; TCRdb holds only in-frame clones, not every one. The sample yields tens of thousands of clones, approximately 79% seen once. The sequencing input was PBMCs. The receptor set was obtained from a woman between 40 and 55 years old in good health and CMV-seropositive.

V is TRBV7-6 and J is TRBJ2-5, with 9 bases identical to TRBD2. Losses at the gene ends were 3 bases for V and 4 bases for J; bases not matched to a gene: 9. CDR1 is SGHVS and CDR2 is FNYEAQ in the germline V gene. CDR3 length: 16 amino acids. CDR3 in amino acids: CASSFSLVAGVETQYF. The CDR3 DNA reads TGTGCCAGCAGCTTTAGTTTGGTAGCGGGAGTAGAGACCCAGTACTTC. The complete variable domain, with remaining parts taken from reference TRBV7-6 and TRBJ2-5, reads GAGVSQSPRYKVTKRGQDVALRCDPISGHVSLYWYRQALGQGPEFLTYFNYEAQQDKSGLPNDRFSAERPEGSISTLTIQRTEQRDSAMYRCASSFSLVAGVETQYFGPGTRLLVL.

The chain employs TRBV5-6 and TRBJ2-3; the D gene is possibly TRBD1 (5 bases). CDR1 and CDR2 from the germline V gene are SGHDT and YYEEEE. This CDR3 contains 15 residues. Trimming left V 3 bases short and J 3 bases short, with 14 bases between. CDR3 sequence: CASSSPDIRTDTQYF. DNA for the CDR3: TGTGCCAGCAGCTCCCCGGACATAAGAACAGATACGCAGTATTTT.

This clone has a handful of counts. This chain connects TRBV6-5 to TRBJ2-7; perhaps TRBD1 as D (6 bases). The germline CDR1 and CDR2 sequences are MNHEY and SVGAGI. The CDR3 covers 15 residues. Trimming removed 4 bases at V and 2 bases at J, with 15 bases between. CDR3 sequence reads: CASSSDSSPTYEQYF. DNA for the CDR3: TGTGCCAGCAGTTCGGACAGTTCCCCTACCTACGAGCAGTACTTC.

The rearrangement links TRBV27 to TRBJ1-5; TRBD1 matches at 10 bases. Trimming took 6 bases from V and 5 from J; bases not matched to a gene: 7. In germline, CDR1 is MNHEY, CDR2 SMNVEV (reference sequence). The CDR3 has 15 amino acids. The DNA for the CDR3 is TGTGCCAGCAGAGCGGGACAGGGGTTCGATCAGCCCCAGCATTTT. The encoded protein is CASRAGQGFDQPQHF.

This clone has just one count. This chain uses TRBV4-1 with TRBJ1-1; 8 bases line up with TRBD1. V lost 1 base to trimming and J lost 4 bases; unmatched junction nucleotides: 11. The CDR3 is 17 amino acids. The germline V gene has CDR1 MGHRA and CDR2 YSYEKL. The CDR3 reads CASSQVGGRGRGTEAFF. The CDR3 nucleotides are TGCGCCAGCAGCCAAGTGGGGGGCAGGGGGCGCGGCACTGAAGCTTTCTTT.

This chain connects TRBV7-9 to TRBJ2-3; D is perhaps TRBD2 (5 bases). Trimming cost V 7 bases and J 6 bases, with 11 bases left between them. The CDR3 is 12 amino acids. In germline, CDR1 is SEHNR, CDR2 FQNEAQ (reference sequence). CDR3 residues: CASTLGVDTQYF. CDR3 nucleotide sequence: TGTGCCAGCACCTTGGGAGTGGATACGCAGTATTTT.

This clone has just one count. The chain combines TRBV6-1 with TRBJ2-4, with 9 bases fitting TRBD2. Germline V gene sequence: CDR1 MNHNS, CDR2 SASEGT. V was pared by 1 base and J by 8 bases, with 15 bases of the junction left unmatched. There are 18 residues in the CDR3. The CDR3 protein is CASSEGPRGRAPRDIQYF. In DNA form, the CDR3 reads TGTGCCAGCAGTGAAGGGCCTCGCGGGAGGGCCCCGCGTGACATTCAGTACTTC.

J is TRBJ2-7 and V is TRBV18, with unresolved D. V was pared by 1 base and J by 0 bases, with 13 bases between. The CDR3 length is 16 residues. Germline V gives CDR1 KGHSH, CDR2 LQKENI. The CDR3 DNA sequence: TGTGCCAGCTCACCACGGATAAGCAACAGCTCCTACGAGCAGTACTTC. It is translated as CASSPRISNSSYEQYF.

The rearrangement joins TRBV27 to TRBJ1-1; D might be TRBD1 (6 bases). The ends were cut back, 0 bases at V and 6 bases at J, with 20 bases in the middle. This CDR3 comprises 17 residues. Looked up from germline, CDR1 is MNHEY and CDR2 is SMNVEV (reference sequence). The CDR3 bases are TGTGCCAGCAGTTTATCTATTACAGGGACCTTCGCTTCTGAAGCTTTCTTT. It yields the protein CASSLSITGTFASEAFF.

This clone was observed at least ten times. The V call is TRBV5-5, the J call TRBJ2-7, with D maybe TRBD2 (6 bases). The CDR3 covers 15 residues. V was trimmed by 4 bases and J by 0 bases, leaving 14 bases between them. CDR1 is SGHKS, CDR2 YYEKEE, per germline (reference sequence). CDR3 sequence reads: CASSQDYPISYEQYF. CDR3 sequence (DNA): TGTGCCAGCAGCCAGGACTACCCAATCTCCTACGAGCAGTACTTC.

CDR3 DNA sequence: TGTGCCAGCAGTGAATCCAGGTGGAACACTGAAGCTTTCTTT. Its translation is CASSESRWNTEAFF. The V and J genes are TRBV2 and TRBJ1-1; D gene uncertain. Deletions cut 2 bases from V and 1 base from J, with 8 bases between. CDR1 SNHLY and CDR2 FYNNEI come from the germline V gene. The CDR3 sequence is 14 residues long.

This clone showed up just once. The V gene is TRBV27, the J gene TRBJ1-5; TRBD1 matches 7 bases. The length of the CDR3 is 15 residues. From germline, CDR1 is MNHEY and CDR2 SMNVEV (reference sequence). V lost 7 bases, J lost 3 bases, and 9 bases stayed unmatched. In nucleotides, the CDR3 is TGTGCCAGCAACCCTACCGGGACAGTCAATCAGCCCCAGCATTTT. This encodes CASNPTGTVNQPQHF.

The CDR3 nucleotides are TGTGCTAGTGGTACACAGGGGGGCCAGCCCCAGCATTTT. It is translated as CASGTQGGQPQHF. The chain has TRBV12-5 and TRBJ1-5; TRBD1 matches 8 bases. Germline CDR1 and CDR2: LGHNT and FRNRAP. J gave up 7 bases and V 5 bases, and 4 bases lay outside the gene matches. There are 13 residues in the CDR3.

The chain employs TRBV5-1 and TRBJ1-1; D unresolved. V was cut by 4 bases and J by 6 bases, with 22 bases left in between. The germline CDR1 and CDR2 sequences are SGHRS and YFSETQ. This CDR3 spans 16 amino acids. The CDR3, as DNA: TGCGCCAGCAGCCCCCGTTACGGACTCTCGGACGCTGAAGCTTTCTTT. Its translation: CASSPRYGLSDAEAFF. The full variable domain, its missing parts supplied by reference TRBV5-1 and TRBJ1-1, is KAGVTQTPRYLIKTRGQQVTLSCSPISGHRSVSWYQQTPGQGLQFLFEYFSETQRNKGNFPGRFSGRQFSNSRSEMNVSTLELGDSALYLCASSPRYGLSDAEAFFGQGTRLTVV.

This clone was observed once. This chain links TRBV6-1 with TRBJ1-5; D is perhaps TRBD1 (5 bases). The germline CDR1 and CDR2 sequences are MNHNS and SASEGT. This CDR3 region has 17 residues. Trimming took off 2 bases at V and 2 bases at J, with 16 bases between the two ends. This chain's CDR3 is CASSELGGGGGNQPQHF. DNA for the CDR3: TGTGCCAGCAGTGAACTGGGTGGTGGGGGGGGCAATCAGCCCCAGCATTTT.

The rearrangement joins TRBV5-1 to TRBJ2-5, with D possibly matching TRBD2 (6 bases). This CDR3 spans 13 amino acids. Trimming took 7 bases from V and 4 from J, leaving 14 bases between them. In germline, CDR1 is SGHRS, CDR2 YFSETQ. The CDR3 DNA reads TGCGCCAGCGCTACGGGGGTTCCAGAGACCCAGTACTTC. It is translated as CASATGVPETQYF.

This clone is judged large. The CDR3 bases are TGTGCCAGCAGCTTAACTAGCGGGAGACCGAGTTGGTCCAATGAGCAGTTCTTC. Translation gives CASSLTSGRPSWSNEQFF. The chain joins TRBV5-5 to TRBJ2-1; 11 bases map to TRBD2. J was trimmed by 6 bases and V by 2 bases; bases with no gene match: 13. This CDR3 spans 18 amino acids. The germline V gene has CDR1 SGHKS and CDR2 YYEKEE (reference sequence).

V is TRBV7-9 and J is TRBJ2-5; 7 bases line up with TRBD1. The V and J ends lost 7 bases and 5 bases, in that order; junction bases with no gene match: 16. The CDR3 covers 16 residues. Looked up from germline, CDR1 is SEHNR and CDR2 is FQNEAQ (reference sequence). Here the CDR3 DNA reads TGTGCCAGCACTTTCCCCGTTCAGGGGGAAACGGAGACCCAGTACTTC. Translating gives CASTFPVQGETETQYF.

Only a few counts were recorded for this clone. The rearrangement uses TRBV14 and TRBJ1-6; 10 bases fit TRBD1. V dropped 3 bases and J dropped 10; count of bases not matched to a gene: 6. CDR3 length: 15 residues. Germline V gene data show CDR1 as SGHDN and CDR2 as FVKESK. CDR3 residues: CASSHQTGGRSPLHF. The DNA of the CDR3 is TGTGCCAGCAGCCACCAGACAGGGGGCCGCTCACCCCTCCACTTT.

The V and J genes are TRBV5-4 and TRBJ2-3; weak D call: TRBD2 (5 bases). This CDR3 is 14 amino acids long. CDR1 is SGHNT and CDR2 is YYREEE in the germline V gene (reference sequence). Trimming removed 0 bases at V and 6 bases at J, with 11 bases between. Here the CDR3 reads CASSLGGLSDTQYF. CDR3 sequence (DNA): TGTGCCAGCAGCTTGGGAGGACTTAGCGATACGCAGTATTTT.

This chain links TRBV21-1 with TRBJ2-7; the listed D gene, TRBD2, was not tested against the DNA. TRBV21-1 is noted as a pseudogene. The CDR3 runs 16 residues. In DNA, the CDR3 is TGTGCCATTCCGGGACTAGCGGGAGTTAAAACCTACGAGCAGTACTTC. Amino acids: CAIPGLAGVKTYEQYF.

This chain connects TRBV19 to TRBJ2-2, with 7 bases matching TRBD1. V shed 7 bases, J shed 7 bases, and the junction held 15 bases outside the gene matches. Germline assignment: CDR1 LNHDA and CDR2 SQIVND (reference sequence). CDR3 length: 16 residues. The CDR3 is CASNVWFSQGVGELFF. CDR3 DNA: TGTGCCAGTAATGTGTGGTTCAGTCAGGGGGTCGGGGAGCTGTTTTTT.

The chain has TRBV7-9 and TRBJ1-1; D is uncertain. Germline V gives CDR1 SEHNR, CDR2 FQNEAQ (reference sequence). V was pared by 3 bases and J by 1 base, with 9 bases between. The CDR3 is made up of 14 amino acids. This CDR3 is CASSFLRGNTEAFF. Written as DNA, the CDR3 is TGTGCCAGCAGCTTTCTGCGCGGGAACACTGAAGCTTTCTTT.

The CDR3 reads CATSEGQLEAFF. DNA of the CDR3: TGTGCCACCAGCGAAGGACAGCTTGAAGCTTTCTTT. The gene calls are TRBV15 and TRBJ1-1, with D maybe TRBD1 (6 bases). The V gene lost 5 bases and the J gene lost 7 bases, with 11 bases spanning the gap. The V gene's germline CDR1 is LNHNV and CDR2 YYDKDF (reference sequence). The CDR3 has 12 residues.

V usage is TRBV29-1 and J usage is TRBJ2-7; 14 bases fit TRBD2. J gave up 7 bases and V 3 bases, and 8 bases lay outside the gene matches. Germline-derived CDR1 and CDR2 are SQVTM and ANQGSEA. This CDR3 has 15 residues. CDR3 nucleotide sequence: TGCAGCGTTGATCCCGGGACTAGCGGGAGTGGAGAGCAGTACTTC. This codes for CSVDPGTSGSGEQYF.

Only a few counts were recorded for this clone. The V call is TRBV6-5, the J call TRBJ2-1, with TRBD2 identical over 7 bases. CDR3 length: 15 amino acids. Unmatched junction bases numbered 14, after V lost 8 bases and J lost 7 bases. CDR1 is MNHEY, CDR2 SVGAGI, per germline. CDR3 loop: CASGTDRLASNEQFF. The CDR3 DNA reads as TGTGCCAGCGGGACTGATCGACTAGCCTCTAATGAGCAGTTCTTC.

This chain connects TRBV30 to TRBJ1-5; D perhaps matches TRBD1 (6 bases). In germline, CDR1 is GTSNPN, CDR2 SVGIG (reference sequence). V shed 3 bases and J shed 3 bases, with 15 bases lying between them. The CDR3 is 15 residues long. CDR3 in DNA: TGTGCCTGGAGCGCGATAGGACAGTACAATCAGCCCCAGCATTTT. Its protein product is CAWSAIGQYNQPQHF. Full variable domain (remainder filled in from reference TRBV30 and TRBJ1-5): SQTIHQWPATLVQPVGSPLSLECTVEGTSNPNLYWYRQAAGRGLQLLFYSVGIGQISSEVPQNLSASRPQDRQFILSSKKLLLSDSGFYLCAWSAIGQYNQPQHFGDGTRLSIL.

The rearrangement links TRBV29-1 to TRBJ2-2, with 7 nucleotides matching TRBD2. The CDR3 runs to 14 residues. The V gene end was trimmed by 7 bases and the J gene end by 2 bases; junction bases not matched to a gene: 7. Germline CDR1 SQVTM, CDR2 ANQGSEA. The CDR3 sequence is CSAGRGVNTGELFF. In DNA, the CDR3 is TGCAGCGCTGGCCGGGGGGTTAACACCGGGGAGCTGTTTTTT.

The chain has TRBV6-5 and TRBJ2-7, with D unresolved. Germline V gene sequence: CDR1 MNHEY, CDR2 SVGAGI. V lost 0 bases to trimming and J lost 6 bases, with 9 bases between them. This CDR3 has 13 amino acids. The CDR3 sequence: CASSYSRGGEQYF. In nucleotides, the CDR3 is TGTGCCAGCAGTTACTCGCGAGGTGGCGAGCAGTACTTC.